These 14 T cell receptor beta chains originate from one sample sequenced in a study of blood T cell repertoires in COVID-19. Clones were read by immunoSEQ multiplex PCR, and TCRdb kept only the in-frame ones, dropping some. The sample carries 100,000 to 150,000 clones, about nine tenths recorded once. The specimen sequenced was peripheral blood. The receptors were sampled from a man aged 50 to 60 with active COVID-19.

The V gene is TRBV4-2, the J gene TRBJ2-3, with TRBD2 matching over 7 bases. Trimming at V came to 7 bases and at J to 5 bases, leaving 12 bases not matched to a gene. The V gene's germline CDR1 is LGHNA and CDR2 YNFKEQ. CDR3 length equals 15 residues. CDR3 coding DNA: TGTGCCAGCACCCTTGGGGCGGGAGAGGTAGATACGCAGTATTTT. As protein: CASTLGAGEVDTQYF.

The chain is built from TRBV6-1 and TRBJ1-4; TRBD1 is a possible D gene (5 bases). There are 16 residues in the CDR3. Germline CDR1 and CDR2: MNHNS and SASEGT. V lost 2 bases and J lost 7, with 17 bases in between. Here the CDR3 DNA reads TGTGCCAGCAGTGAATGGTTGGGGGGGTCGGTTGAAAAACTGTTTTTT. It encodes CASSEWLGGSVEKLFF.

The V and J genes are TRBV18 and TRBJ2-4; the D is unclear. The CDR3 contains 15 residues. The V gene's germline CDR1 is KGHSH and CDR2 LQKENI. Trimming removed 0 bases from V and 2 bases from J, with 8 bases in between. The CDR3 nucleotides read TGTGCCAGCTCACCACCGGGCAGTCCCAAAAACATTCAGTACTTC. Translated, it gives CASSPPGSPKNIQYF.

The chain employs TRBV7-9 and TRBJ2-5, with D possibly TRBD1 on 5 matching bases. The germline CDR1 and CDR2 sequences are SEHNR and FQNEAQ (reference sequence). This CDR3 spans 13 amino acids. V lost 4 bases and J lost 1, with 7 bases in between. CDR3 sequence reads: CASSSQGQETQYF. DNA of the CDR3: TGTGCCAGCAGCTCCCAGGGCCAAGAGACCCAGTACTTC.

The V and J genes are TRBV6-2 or TRBV6-3 and TRBJ2-7; D is perhaps TRBD1 (5 bases). V lost 0 bases, J lost 4 bases, and 7 bases lay in between. Germline V gene lookup returns CDR1 MNHEY and CDR2 SVGEGT. There are 13 residues in the CDR3. For the CDR3, the DNA is TGTGCCAGCAGTTACTCAAACAGGTACGAGCAGTACTTC. Translating it yields CASSYSNRYEQYF.

The chain carries TRBV7-2 and TRBJ2-7, with 9 bases matching TRBD2. J gave up 3 bases and V 0 bases, and 6 bases lay outside the gene matches. The germline gives CDR1 SGHTA, CDR2 FQGNSA. The CDR3 has 16 amino acids. CDR3 sequence: CASSLAVGTSFYEQYF. CDR3 nucleotide sequence: TGTGCCAGCAGCTTAGCTGTTGGGACTAGCTTCTACGAGCAGTACTTC. Variable domain in full (rest from reference TRBV7-2 and TRBJ2-7): GAGVSQSPSNKVTEKGKDVELRCDPISGHTALYWYRQSLGQGLEFLIYFQGNSAPDKSGLPSDRFSAERTGGSVSTLTIQRTQQEDSAVYLCASSLAVGTSFYEQYFGPGTRLTVT.

This chain joins TRBV7-9 and TRBJ1-2; D possibly corresponds to TRBD1 (6 bases). This CDR3 region has 17 residues. V lost 4 bases and J lost 1, with 19 bases in between. Germline assignment: CDR1 SEHNR and CDR2 FQNEAQ (reference sequence). CDR3 residues: CASSSYAGQSNNYGYTF. The CDR3 DNA is TGTGCCAGCAGCTCATACGCCGGACAGAGTAATAACTATGGCTACACCTTC.

To note about this clone: Other DNA variants within this sample encode the same CDR3. The chain recombines TRBV12-3 or TRBV12-4 with TRBJ1-2; D possibly corresponds to TRBD1 (6 bases). The CDR3 extends over 13 amino acids. Trimming shortened V by 6 bases and J by 4 bases, and 12 bases separated the two germline ends. Here the CDR3 reads CASSLARGYGYTF. As DNA, the CDR3 is TGTGCCAGCAGCCTCGCCAGGGGCTATGGCTACACCTTC.

The chain joins TRBV5-1 to TRBJ2-3; 7 bases agree with TRBD1. The CDR3 covers 15 residues. Losses at the gene ends were 4 bases for V and 5 bases for J; bases not matched to a gene: 10. Germline V gives CDR1 SGHRS, CDR2 YFSETQ. Here the CDR3 reads CASSGTGAWIDTQYF. CDR3 DNA: TGCGCCAGCAGCGGAACAGGGGCCTGGATAGATACGCAGTATTTT.

The V and J genes are TRBV2 and TRBJ2-3, with D tentatively TRBD2 (6 bases). Germline CDR1 and CDR2: SNHLY and FYNNEI. CDR3 length equals 15 residues. The V end was cut by 6 bases, the J end by 2 bases, with 15 bases between. In DNA, the CDR3 is TGTGCCAGCAGCGGTACGGGACTCCCCACAGATACGCAGTATTTT. It specifies CASSGTGLPTDTQYF. Looking up the rest from reference TRBV2 and TRBJ2-3 gives the full variable domain: EPEVTQTPSHQVTQMGQEVILRCVPISNHLYFYWYRQILGQKVEFLVSFYNNEISEKSEIFDDQFSVERPDGSNFTLKIRSTKLEDSAMYFCASSGTGLPTDTQYFGPGTRLTVL.

The DNA of the CDR3 is TGCAGCGTGTTAATGGGGGGTTACAATGAGCAGTTCTTC. Protein: CSVLMGGYNEQFF. The rearrangement joins TRBV29-1 to TRBJ2-1, with a tentative D call TRBD2 (6 bases). From germline, CDR1 is SQVTM and CDR2 ANQGSEA. V was pared by 6 bases and J by 4 bases, with 13 bases between. The CDR3 has 13 amino acids.

The rearrangement joins TRBV5-6 to TRBJ1-1; TRBD1 might be the D (5 bases). The CDR3 has 15 residues. The germline gives CDR1 SGHDT, CDR2 YYEEEE. The V gene lost 3 bases and the J gene lost 0 bases, with 12 bases spanning the gap. The DNA for the CDR3 is TGTGCCAGCAGCTGGGGAGGGGCGATGAACACTGAAGCTTTCTTT. Amino acid sequence: CASSWGGAMNTEAFF. Looking up the rest from reference TRBV5-6 and TRBJ1-1 gives the full variable domain: DAGVTQSPTHLIKTRGQQVTLRCSPKSGHDTVSWYQQALGQGPQFIFQYYEEEERQRGNFPDRFSGHQFPNYSSELNVNALLLGDSALYLCASSWGGAMNTEAFFGQGTRLTVV.

V usage is TRBV6-5 and J usage is TRBJ2-3; maybe TRBD2 (6 bases). This CDR3 comprises 13 residues. CDR1 and CDR2 from the germline V gene are MNHEY and SVGAGI. Trimming shortened V by 5 bases and J by 5 bases, and 11 bases separated the two germline ends. CDR3 nucleotides: TGTGCCAGCAGTCGACGGGAGCGAGATACGCAGTATTTT. Translation: CASSRRERDTQYF.

The chain carries TRBV2 and TRBJ2-2, with D unclear. This CDR3 region has 14 residues. The germline V and J ends were trimmed by 7 bases and 1 base, with 10 bases remaining between them. Germline CDR1 SNHLY, CDR2 FYNNEI. The CDR3 here is CASKAERNTGELFF. Written as DNA, the CDR3 is TGTGCCAGCAAGGCGGAACGGAACACCGGGGAGCTGTTTTTT.